This entry lists 25 T cell receptor beta chains sequenced from one sample in a study of blood T cell repertoires in COVID-19. TCRdb keeps only in-frame clones here, not all; method: immunoSEQ multiplex PCR. The table records more than 150,000 clones, around 75% of them present only once. Input material: peripheral blood. The receptors originated from a woman older than 75 with acute or convalescent COVID-19.

This clone was seen a few times. The chain is built from TRBV3-1 (or the pseudogene TRBV3-2) and TRBJ2-1; 15 bases are shared with TRBD2. Germline V CDR1 and CDR2: LGHDT, YNNKEL (reference sequence). V was clipped by 1 base and J by 2 bases; unmatched bases: 3. The CDR3 runs to 18 residues. The CDR3: CASSQGRTSGRAYNEQFF. The DNA of the CDR3 is TGTGCCAGCAGCCAAGGTCGGACTAGCGGGAGGGCCTACAATGAGCAGTTCTTC.

The genes are TRBV5-1 and TRBJ2-1, with 7 nucleotides matching TRBD2. This CDR3 has 15 residues. The V gene's germline CDR1 is SGHRS and CDR2 YFSETQ. With V trimmed by 3 bases and J by 0 bases, 3 bases remained unmatched. Here the CDR3 DNA reads TGCGCCAGCAGCTCCGGGACTATCTCCTACAATGAGCAGTTCTTC. Translation gives CASSSGTISYNEQFF.

CDR3 loop: CASSFPGNSPLHF. The DNA of the CDR3 is TGTGCCAGCAGTTTTCCAGGGAATTCACCCCTCCACTTT. The gene calls are TRBV27 and TRBJ1-6, with D possibly being TRBD1 (5 bases). Germline-derived CDR1 and CDR2 are MNHEY and SMNVEV (reference sequence). Trimming shortened V by 3 bases and J by 7 bases, and 7 bases separated the two germline ends. The CDR3 sequence is 13 residues long.

The V call is TRBV2, the J call TRBJ2-5; the match to TRBD1 covers 10 bases. Losses at the gene ends were 8 bases for V and 2 bases for J; bases not matched to a gene: 8. This CDR3 is built from 15 residues. The germline V gene has CDR1 SNHLY and CDR2 FYNNEI. The DNA for the CDR3 is TGTGCCAGCGGGGGGACAGGGGAGCATCAAGAGACCCAGTACTTC. Its protein is CASGGTGEHQETQYF. Filled out from reference TRBV2 and TRBJ2-5, the complete variable domain reads EPEVTQTPSHQVTQMGQEVILRCVPISNHLYFYWYRQILGQKVEFLVSFYNNEISEKSEIFDDQFSVERPDGSNFTLKIRSTKLEDSAMYFCASGGTGEHQETQYFGPGTRLLVL.

The V and J genes are TRBV2 and TRBJ1-5; no definite D call. Germline CDR1 and CDR2: SNHLY and FYNNEI. Trimming removed 2 bases at V and 6 bases at J, with 8 bases between. The CDR3 is 13 amino acids. CDR3 coding DNA: TGTGCCAGCAGTGAACCCGGGTTTCAGCCCCAGCATTTT. Protein sequence: CASSEPGFQPQHF. Looking up the rest from reference TRBV2 and TRBJ1-5 gives the full variable domain: EPEVTQTPSHQVTQMGQEVILRCVPISNHLYFYWYRQILGQKVEFLVSFYNNEISEKSEIFDDQFSVERPDGSNFTLKIRSTKLEDSAMYFCASSEPGFQPQHFGDGTRLSIL.

V is TRBV4-1 and J is TRBJ2-3; 7 bases fit TRBD1. J gave up 6 bases and V 3 bases, and 6 bases lay outside the gene matches. The CDR3 totals 14 residues. Germline CDR1 and CDR2: MGHRA and YSYEKL. The DNA for the CDR3 is TGCGCCAGCAGCCACGCGACAGGGCGGGATACGCAGTATTTT. This codes for CASSHATGRDTQYF.

This clone appeared once. The rearrangement uses TRBV27 and TRBJ1-2; TRBD1 matches 12 bases. Germline V CDR1 and CDR2: MNHEY, SMNVEV (reference sequence). The CDR3 is 15 amino acids. V was pared by 5 bases and J by 8 bases, with 9 bases of the junction left unmatched. CDR3 amino acids: CASSTSGTGGRGYTF. CDR3 DNA: TGTGCCAGCAGTACCTCCGGGACAGGGGGCCGGGGCTACACCTTC.

V is TRBV30 and J is TRBJ1-4, with D perhaps matching TRBD1 (5 bases). V dropped 1 base and J dropped 0 bases, with 21 bases sitting between them. The germline V gene has CDR1 GTSNPN and CDR2 SVGIG (reference sequence). This CDR3 contains 19 residues. The chain's CDR3 is CAWSAGVLGGFATNEKLFF. As DNA, the CDR3 is TGTGCCTGGAGTGCCGGAGTTTTGGGGGGTTTCGCAACTAATGAAAAACTGTTTTTT.

V usage is TRBV28 and J usage is TRBJ1-5, with D maybe TRBD1 (5 bases). The length of the CDR3 is 10 residues. CDR1 is MDHEN, CDR2 SYDVKM, per germline. DNA for the CDR3: TGTGGAACAGGTAATCAGCCCCAGCATTTT. This codes for CGTGNQPQHF.

This clone was counted once. V usage is TRBV10-2 and J usage is TRBJ2-1; 10 nucleotides agree with TRBD2. Looked up from germline, CDR1 is WSHSY and CDR2 is SAAADI. J gave up 10 bases and V 0 bases, and 9 bases lay outside the gene matches. The CDR3 is made up of 16 amino acids. CDR3: CASSESGLAGVGEQFF. Written as DNA, the CDR3 is TGCGCCAGCAGTGAGTCGGGTCTAGCGGGAGTGGGGGAGCAGTTCTTC.

This clone has just a few counts. DNA for the CDR3: TGTGCCTGGAGTGTATACGGCACCGGGGAGCTGTTTTTT. Translated: CAWSVYGTGELFF. The V call is TRBV30, the J call TRBJ2-2; D gene ambiguous. The CDR3 covers 13 residues. Germline loops: CDR1 GTSNPN, CDR2 SVGIG (reference sequence). V was shortened by 0 bases and J by 4 bases, with 6 bases between the two germline ends.

V is TRBV12-3 or TRBV12-4 and J is TRBJ1-2, with 10 bases lining up with TRBD1. This CDR3 has 13 residues. Unmatched junction bases numbered 2, after V lost 6 bases and J lost 4 bases. In nucleotides, the CDR3 is TGTGCCAGCAGCCGGACAGGGGGCTATGGCTACACCTTC. Its protein product is CASSRTGGYGYTF.

This chain uses TRBV6-5 with TRBJ2-3; the D is unclear. The CDR3 is made up of 11 amino acids. Germline V gene sequence: CDR1 MNHEY, CDR2 SVGAGI. Trimming removed 7 bases from V and 11 bases from J, with 13 bases in between. CDR3 sequence: CASNSRNMQYF. CDR3 coding DNA: TGTGCCAGCAACTCCAGGAATATGCAGTATTTT.

The chain is built from TRBV6-6 and TRBJ1-2; 8 bases match TRBD1. J lost 4 bases, V lost 5 bases, and 6 bases had no gene match. Germline loops: CDR1 MNHNY, CDR2 SVGAGI (reference sequence). This CDR3 spans 14 amino acids. CDR3 coding DNA: TGTGCCAGCAGTAAAGGACAGGGCCCCTATGGCTACACCTTC. Amino acids: CASSKGQGPYGYTF.

The gene calls are TRBV7-9 and TRBJ1-2, with TRBD1 matching 7 bases. This CDR3 region has 15 residues. Germline loops: CDR1 SEHNR, CDR2 FQNEAQ (reference sequence). The ends lost 4 bases at V and 8 bases at J; junction bases unmatched: 13. For the CDR3, the DNA is TGTGCCAGCAGCTCCCAACTGGGACAGTTCGGAGGCTACACCTTC. This gives the protein CASSSQLGQFGGYTF.

J is TRBJ2-7 and V is TRBV14; 9 bases align to TRBD2. The V gene's germline CDR1 is SGHDN and CDR2 FVKESK. V trimming: 4 bases; J trimming: 7 bases; junction bases outside the gene matches: 5. This CDR3 contains 13 residues. The CDR3 sequence: CASSPRLAGEQYF. The CDR3 nucleotides are TGTGCCAGCAGCCCCCGGCTAGCGGGGGAGCAGTACTTC.

The rearrangement links TRBV12-3 or TRBV12-4 to TRBJ2-2, with D perhaps TRBD2 (6 bases). Deletions cut 6 bases from V and 7 bases from J, with 12 bases between. This CDR3 is built from 13 residues. CDR3 DNA: TGTGCCAGCAGCGGCTTGGGGGGCGGGGAGCTGTTTTTT. Its translation: CASSGLGGGELFF.

This clone was seen a few times. This chain links TRBV3-1 (or the pseudogene TRBV3-2) with TRBJ1-5; D is unclear. CDR3 size: 13 residues. V was trimmed by 0 bases and J by 6 bases, leaving 6 bases between them. Germline loops: CDR1 LGHDT, CDR2 YNNKEL (reference sequence). The CDR3 coding sequence is TGTGCCAGCAGCCAAGATGAACTTCAGCCCCAGCATTTT. It codes for CASSQDELQPQHF.

The chain uses TRBV11-2 and TRBJ2-7; 12 bases are shared with TRBD2. The germline CDR1 and CDR2 sequences are SGHAT and FQNNGV. The ends lost 5 bases at V and 4 bases at J; junction bases unmatched: 9. This CDR3 contains 16 residues. Written as DNA, the CDR3 is TGTGCCAGCAGCACCTATCTAGCGGGGGGGCCGTACGAGCAGTACTTC. Encoded protein: CASSTYLAGGPYEQYF.

J is TRBJ2-5 and V is TRBV15, with D hard to call. This CDR3 region has 13 residues. From germline, CDR1 is LNHNV and CDR2 YYDKDF (reference sequence). The V end lost 2 bases, the J end lost 6 bases, and 10 bases lay between the germline ends. The CDR3 nucleotides are TGTGCCACCAGCAGACCCACTGTCCAGACCCAGTACTTC. Protein: CATSRPTVQTQYF.

The chain links TRBV5-1 to TRBJ2-7; TRBD1 matches at 7 bases. The CDR3 contains 13 residues. Germline lookup yields CDR1 SGHRS and CDR2 YFSETQ. V lost 4 bases, J lost 7 bases, and 8 bases stayed unmatched. The CDR3 reads CASSAGDRLEQYF. The CDR3 region has the DNA TGCGCCAGCAGCGCCGGGGACAGATTGGAGCAGTACTTC.

The chain employs TRBV7-9 and TRBJ2-3; TRBD2 aligns across 8 bases. This CDR3 spans 15 amino acids. Trimming at V came to 4 bases and at J to 1 base, leaving 4 bases not matched to a gene. Germline loops: CDR1 SEHNR, CDR2 FQNEAQ (reference sequence). CDR3 DNA sequence: TGTGCCAGCAGCTCAGGACTAGCTGGCACAGATACGCAGTATTTT. This sequence encodes CASSSGLAGTDTQYF.

The gene calls are TRBV11-2 and TRBJ1-6; no clear D gene. The CDR3 sequence is 15 residues long. Trimming cost V 0 bases and J 7 bases, with 10 bases left between them. Looked up from germline, CDR1 is SGHAT and CDR2 is FQNNGV. This CDR3 reads CASSLDAPRNSPLHF. The DNA for the CDR3 is TGTGCCAGCAGCTTAGATGCGCCTAGGAATTCACCCCTCCACTTT. Full variable domain (outside the CDR3, taken from reference TRBV11-2 and TRBJ1-6): EAGVAQSPRYKIIEKRQSVAFWCNPISGHATLYWYQQILGQGPKLLIQFQNNGVVDDSQLPKDRFSAERLKGVDSTLKIQPAKLEDSAVYLCASSLDAPRNSPLHFGNGTRLTVT.

CDR3 residues: CASSSERSGNTIYF. CDR3 in DNA: TGTGCCAGCAGCTCGGAGAGATCTGGAAACACCATATATTTT. V gene TRBV7-9 combines with J gene TRBJ1-3; D is uncertain. Trimming stripped 4 bases from V and 1 base from J, with 8 bases between. The CDR3 is made up of 14 amino acids. Looked up from germline, CDR1 is SEHNR and CDR2 is FQNEAQ (reference sequence).

CDR3: CSASGDRGPGNTIYF. The CDR3 region has the DNA TGCAGTGCTAGTGGGGACAGGGGGCCAGGAAACACCATATATTTT. The V call is TRBV20-1, the J call TRBJ1-3; 12 bases line up with TRBD1. Germline V gives CDR1 DFQATT, CDR2 SNEGSKA (reference sequence). The CDR3 length is 15 residues. With 3 bases clipped from V and 4 bases from J, the junction kept 4 bases outside the gene matches.